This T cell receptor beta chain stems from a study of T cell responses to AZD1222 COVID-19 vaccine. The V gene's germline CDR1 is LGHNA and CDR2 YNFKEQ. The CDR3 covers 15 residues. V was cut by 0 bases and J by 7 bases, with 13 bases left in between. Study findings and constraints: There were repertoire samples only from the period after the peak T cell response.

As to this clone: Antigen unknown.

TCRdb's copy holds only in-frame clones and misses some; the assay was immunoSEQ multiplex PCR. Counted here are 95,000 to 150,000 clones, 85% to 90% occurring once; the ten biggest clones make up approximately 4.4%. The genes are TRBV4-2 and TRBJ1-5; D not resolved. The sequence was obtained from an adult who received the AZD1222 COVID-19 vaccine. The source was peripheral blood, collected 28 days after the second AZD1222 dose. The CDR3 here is CASSQDQEGWQPQHF. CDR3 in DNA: TGTGCCAGCAGCCAAGATCAGGAAGGGTGGCAGCCCCAGCATTTT.